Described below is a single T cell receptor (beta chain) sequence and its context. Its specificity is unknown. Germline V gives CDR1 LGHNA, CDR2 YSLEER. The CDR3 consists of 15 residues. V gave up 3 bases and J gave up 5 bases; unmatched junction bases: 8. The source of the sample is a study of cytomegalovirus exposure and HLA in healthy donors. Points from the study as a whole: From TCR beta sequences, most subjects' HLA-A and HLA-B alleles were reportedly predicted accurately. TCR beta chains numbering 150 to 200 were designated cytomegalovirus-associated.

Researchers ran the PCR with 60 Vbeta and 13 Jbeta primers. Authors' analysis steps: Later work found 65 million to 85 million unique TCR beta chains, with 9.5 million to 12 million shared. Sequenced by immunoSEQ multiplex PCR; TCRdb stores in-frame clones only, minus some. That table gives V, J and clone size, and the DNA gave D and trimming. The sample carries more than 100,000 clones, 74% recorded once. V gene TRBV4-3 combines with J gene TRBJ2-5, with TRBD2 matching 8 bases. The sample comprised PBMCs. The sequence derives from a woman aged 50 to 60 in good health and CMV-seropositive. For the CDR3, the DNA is TGCGCCAGCAGCCAGTCGGGGGGGGAGGGGGAGACCCAGTACTTC. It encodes CASSQSGGEGETQYF.